This is a list of T cell receptor beta chains from one sample in a study of T cell responses to AZD1222 COVID-19 vaccine. Only in-frame clones appear in the TCRdb table, and some are missing; sequencing was by immunoSEQ multiplex PCR. Of some 150,000 clones in the sample, around 90% were seen once. This material consisted of peripheral blood, taken 28 days after the second dose of the MenACWY control vaccine. These receptor sequences come from an adult who received the MenACWY meningococcal vaccine as a control. CDR3s include the opening cysteine and the closing phenylalanine or tryptophan. The D gene is left open where the match is weak. Part of the rows lack a size; the others show once, few, many or a class for expanded clones.

CDR3 DNA: TGTGCCAGCTCACCGGAGGGCGCCGGGGAGCTGTTTTTT
CDR3 protein: CASSPEGAGELFF
clone size: .
J gene: TRBJ2-2
V gene: TRBV18
CDR3 length: 13
D gene: .

CDR3 DNA: TGTGCCAGCAGCGTACTATCAGGGTACTATGGCTACACCTTC
CDR3 protein: CASSVLSGYYGYTF
clone size: .
J gene: TRBJ1-2
V gene: TRBV7-9
CDR3 length: 14
D gene: .

CDR3 DNA: TGTGCCAGCAGCTTAGGACGCCAGGGGGCCGCAAGTCAGCCCCAGCATTTT
CDR3 protein: CASSLGRQGAASQPQHF
clone size: once
J gene: TRBJ1-5
V gene: TRBV11-2
CDR3 length: 17
D gene: TRBD1

CDR3 DNA: TGTGCCAGCAGTTTATATGGGAGGGGGGTTAACTATGGCTACACCTTC
CDR3 protein: CASSLYGRGVNYGYTF
clone size: .
J gene: TRBJ1-2
V gene: TRBV28
CDR3 length: 16
D gene: .

CDR3 DNA: TGTGCCTGGATTGGGGCAGGGGTGCGCGCTTTCTTT
CDR3 protein: CAWIGAGVRAFF
clone size: .
J gene: TRBJ1-1
V gene: TRBV30
CDR3 length: 12
D gene: .

CDR3 DNA: TGTGCCAGCAACCAACAGGGCTACAATGAGCAGTTCTTC
CDR3 protein: CASNQQGYNEQFF
clone size: .
J gene: TRBJ2-1
V gene: TRBV7-2
CDR3 length: 13
D gene: .

CDR3 DNA: TGTGCCACCAGTGATTTAAGTGGCTACACCTTC
CDR3 protein: CATSDLSGYTF
clone size: .
J gene: TRBJ1-2
V gene: TRBV24-1
CDR3 length: 11
D gene: .

CDR3 DNA: TGTGCCAGCAGAATGAGCTCCTATAATTCACCCCTCCACTTT
CDR3 protein: CASRMSSYNSPLHF
clone size: .
J gene: TRBJ1-6
V gene: TRBV28
CDR3 length: 14
D gene: .

CDR3 DNA: TGCGCCAGCAGCCCACGGACAGGCGAAGAAAAACTGTTTTTT
CDR3 protein: CASSPRTGEEKLFF
clone size: .
J gene: TRBJ1-4
V gene: TRBV4-3
CDR3 length: 14
D gene: TRBD1

CDR3 DNA: TGTGCCAGCAGTTTCCCTATAATAGCGGGGCCCAATGAGCAGTTCTTC
CDR3 protein: CASSFPIIAGPNEQFF
clone size: .
J gene: TRBJ2-1
V gene: TRBV6-6
CDR3 length: 16
D gene: TRBD2

CDR3 DNA: TGTGCCAGCAGTGGAGAGGTAGCGGGAGAGCAGTACTTC
CDR3 protein: CASSGEVAGEQYF
clone size: .
J gene: TRBJ2-7
V gene: TRBV2
CDR3 length: 13
D gene: TRBD2

CDR3 DNA: TGTGCCAGCAGCTTAGACAGGAATGGCTACACCTTC
CDR3 protein: CASSLDRNGYTF
clone size: .
J gene: TRBJ1-2
V gene: TRBV7-9
CDR3 length: 12
D gene: .

CDR3 DNA: TGTGCCATCAGTGAGTCGATTAACACCGGGGAGCTGTTTTTT
CDR3 protein: CAISESINTGELFF
clone size: .
J gene: TRBJ2-2
V gene: TRBV10-3
CDR3 length: 14
D gene: .

CDR3 DNA: TGTGCCAGCAGCTTGACAGCTGGAAACACCATATATTTT
CDR3 protein: CASSLTAGNTIYF
clone size: .
J gene: TRBJ1-3
V gene: TRBV7-2
CDR3 length: 13
D gene: .

CDR3 DNA: TGCGCCAGCAGCCAAGACTTGTTACGGATTAACTATGGCTACACCTTC
CDR3 protein: CASSQDLLRINYGYTF
clone size: .
J gene: TRBJ1-2
V gene: TRBV4-3
CDR3 length: 16
D gene: .

CDR3 DNA: TGCGCCAGCAGTGAGAGTCTAGCGGCTGAGCAGTTCTTC
CDR3 protein: CASSESLAAEQFF
clone size: .
J gene: TRBJ2-1
V gene: TRBV10-1
CDR3 length: 13
D gene: TRBD2

CDR3 DNA: TGTGCCATCAATACAGGGGCTAGGAATGAGCAGTTCTTC
CDR3 protein: CAINTGARNEQFF
clone size: .
J gene: TRBJ2-1
V gene: TRBV10-3
CDR3 length: 13
D gene: TRBD1

CDR3 DNA: TGTGCCAGCAGTTACGCCCCCGGGACAAGTCTTTACGAGCAGTACTTC
CDR3 protein: CASSYAPGTSLYEQYF
clone size: .
J gene: TRBJ2-7
V gene: TRBV6-5
CDR3 length: 16
D gene: .

CDR3 DNA: TGTGCCAGCAGCCCGGGACAGGGGAGAAACAATCAGCCCCAGCATTTT
CDR3 protein: CASSPGQGRNNQPQHF
clone size: .
J gene: TRBJ1-5
V gene: TRBV7-2
CDR3 length: 16
D gene: TRBD1

CDR3 DNA: TGTGCCAGCAGTGTGGACAGCAACTCCTACGAGCAGTACTTC
CDR3 protein: CASSVDSNSYEQYF
clone size: .
J gene: TRBJ2-7
V gene: TRBV2
CDR3 length: 14
D gene: .

CDR3 DNA: TGCAGCGCGAATAGCGGGAGAGTGACCTACGAGCAGTACTTC
CDR3 protein: CSANSGRVTYEQYF
clone size: .
J gene: TRBJ2-7
V gene: TRBV29-1
CDR3 length: 14
D gene: TRBD2

CDR3 DNA: TGTGCCAGCAGCGTAGCTCTGTCTGGGGCCAACGTCCTGACTTTC
CDR3 protein: CASSVALSGANVLTF
clone size: .
J gene: TRBJ2-6
V gene: TRBV9
CDR3 length: 15
D gene: .

CDR3 DNA: TGTGCCAGCACCCGCTTGGGACCAAACGAGCAGTACTTC
CDR3 protein: CASTRLGPNEQYF
clone size: .
J gene: TRBJ2-7
V gene: TRBV6-6
CDR3 length: 13
D gene: .

CDR3 DNA: TGTGCCAGCAGCCACCGGACAGCCTATGGCTACACCTTC
CDR3 protein: CASSHRTAYGYTF
clone size: .
J gene: TRBJ1-2
V gene: TRBV7-8
CDR3 length: 13
D gene: .

CDR3 DNA: TGCAGCGCCGGGCGGAGCTCCTACGAGCAGTACTTC
CDR3 protein: CSAGRSSYEQYF
clone size: .
J gene: TRBJ2-7
V gene: TRBV29-1
CDR3 length: 12
D gene: .

CDR3 DNA: TGTGCCAGCAGCCCTGGGGGCGGGAGCTCCTACAATGAGCAGTTCTTC
CDR3 protein: CASSPGGGSSYNEQFF
clone size: few
J gene: TRBJ2-1
V gene: TRBV28
CDR3 length: 16
D gene: .

CDR3 DNA: TGTGCCAGCAGTTTGGGGTCCCAAGAGACCCAGTACTTC
CDR3 protein: CASSLGSQETQYF
clone size: .
J gene: TRBJ2-5
V gene: TRBV27
CDR3 length: 13
D gene: .

CDR3 DNA: TGCGCCAGCAGTGATGGTACCGGGGAGCTGTTTTTT
CDR3 protein: CASSDGTGELFF
clone size: .
J gene: TRBJ2-2
V gene: TRBV10-1
CDR3 length: 12
D gene: .

CDR3 DNA: TGTGCCAGCAGCCAAGTGTCCGGGGATCAGCCCCAGCATTTT
CDR3 protein: CASSQVSGDQPQHF
clone size: .
J gene: TRBJ1-5
V gene: TRBV4-2
CDR3 length: 14
D gene: .

CDR3 DNA: TGTGCCAGCAGCCACCCAACAGCCCAAGAGACCCAGTACTTC
CDR3 protein: CASSHPTAQETQYF
clone size: .
J gene: TRBJ2-5
V gene: TRBV3-1/TRBV3-2
CDR3 length: 14
D gene: .

CDR3 DNA: TGTGCCAGCAGTTCCCCCAGTCGCTCCTACAATGAGCAGTTCTTC
CDR3 protein: CASSSPSRSYNEQFF
clone size: .
J gene: TRBJ2-1
V gene: TRBV28
CDR3 length: 15
D gene: .

CDR3 DNA: TGTGCCAGCAGTTATGGAAAGACAGATACGCAGTATTTT
CDR3 protein: CASSYGKTDTQYF
clone size: .
J gene: TRBJ2-3
V gene: TRBV27
CDR3 length: 13
D gene: .

CDR3 DNA: TGTGCCAGCCTTTTGTTGGGACAGGGGGTCGGTGAGCAGTTCTTC
CDR3 protein: CASLLLGQGVGEQFF
clone size: .
J gene: TRBJ2-1
V gene: TRBV21-1
CDR3 length: 15
D gene: .

CDR3 DNA: TGTGCCCAACATCCGGGACCGCGGAGATTGGTCTATGGCTACACCTTC
CDR3 protein: CAQHPGPRRLVYGYTF
clone size: .
J gene: TRBJ1-2
V gene: TRBV30
CDR3 length: 16
D gene: .

CDR3 DNA: TGCGCCAGCAGCCAAGAGGCCGGGCCCCTCTACGAGCAGTACTTC
CDR3 protein: CASSQEAGPLYEQYF
clone size: .
J gene: TRBJ2-7
V gene: TRBV4-3
CDR3 length: 15
D gene: .

CDR3 DNA: TGTGCCAGCAGTTCTTCAGGGTCGGCTGGCTACACCTTC
CDR3 protein: CASSSSGSAGYTF
clone size: few
J gene: TRBJ1-2
V gene: TRBV12-3/TRBV12-4
CDR3 length: 13
D gene: .

CDR3 DNA: TGTGCCAGCAGCTTAGGGTCTAGGGTTAGCTCCTACAATGAGCAGTTCTTC
CDR3 protein: CASSLGSRVSSYNEQFF
clone size: once
J gene: TRBJ2-1
V gene: TRBV11-3
CDR3 length: 17
D gene: .

CDR3 DNA: TGTGCCAGCAGTTTTTGGCTTGGCAACGATCATTCACCCCTCCACTTT
CDR3 protein: CASSFWLGNDHSPLHF
clone size: .
J gene: TRBJ1-6
V gene: TRBV27
CDR3 length: 16
D gene: .

CDR3 DNA: TGTGCCAGCAGGCCTATAGCGGGAGGGACTTTCACAGATACGCAGTATTTT
CDR3 protein: CASRPIAGGTFTDTQYF
clone size: .
J gene: TRBJ2-3
V gene: TRBV9
CDR3 length: 17
D gene: TRBD2

CDR3 DNA: TGTGCCAGCACTGCCGGGACAGGGGAATACGGACAGCCCCAGCATTTT
CDR3 protein: CASTAGTGEYGQPQHF
clone size: .
J gene: TRBJ1-5
V gene: TRBV28
CDR3 length: 16
D gene: TRBD1

CDR3 DNA: TGTGCCAGCACTTCCGGGAGCTCTGGGGCCAACGTCCTGACTTTC
CDR3 protein: CASTSGSSGANVLTF
clone size: .
J gene: TRBJ2-6
V gene: TRBV28
CDR3 length: 15
D gene: .

CDR3 DNA: TGTGCCAGCAGCTTTCAGACCTCTAACTATGGCTACACCTTC
CDR3 protein: CASSFQTSNYGYTF
clone size: .
J gene: TRBJ1-2
V gene: TRBV5-4
CDR3 length: 14
D gene: .

CDR3 DNA: TGTGCCAGCAGTTTAACTTACCACTACGAGCAGTACTTC
CDR3 protein: CASSLTYHYEQYF
clone size: .
J gene: TRBJ2-7
V gene: TRBV27
CDR3 length: 13
D gene: .

CDR3 DNA: TGTGCCAGCTCACCTCGAGAGGCAGAGGGCACTGAAGCTTTCTTT
CDR3 protein: CASSPREAEGTEAFF
clone size: .
J gene: TRBJ1-1
V gene: TRBV18
CDR3 length: 15
D gene: .

CDR3 DNA: TGCGCCAACGACGAGGGGCAGGGGGCAGATGGCTACACCTTC
CDR3 protein: CANDEGQGADGYTF
clone size: .
J gene: TRBJ1-2
V gene: TRBV5-1
CDR3 length: 14
D gene: TRBD1

CDR3 DNA: TGTGCCAGCTACCCCCTTTTCACTGAAGCTTTCTTT
CDR3 protein: CASYPLFTEAFF
clone size: .
J gene: TRBJ1-1
V gene: TRBV2
CDR3 length: 12
D gene: .

CDR3 DNA: TGTGCCAGCAGTTTAAGCCTGATAAGTGGTTTAGTCGTCCCATCGCAGTTCTTC
CDR3 protein: CASSLSLISGLVVPSQFF
clone size: .
J gene: TRBJ2-1
V gene: TRBV28
CDR3 length: 18
D gene: .

CDR3 DNA: TGTGCCAGCAGTTTGCCGGGACAGGGACATCAGCCCCAGCATTTT
CDR3 protein: CASSLPGQGHQPQHF
clone size: .
J gene: TRBJ1-5
V gene: TRBV28
CDR3 length: 15
D gene: TRBD1

CDR3 DNA: TGCGCCAGCAGTGAAGGGACAGGGAATAATTCACCCCTCCACTTT
CDR3 protein: CASSEGTGNNSPLHF
clone size: .
J gene: TRBJ1-6
V gene: TRBV10-1
CDR3 length: 15
D gene: TRBD1

CDR3 DNA: TGTGCCAGCAGGGATCCGGGACAGGGACTGGGGGAGCTGTTTTTT
CDR3 protein: CASRDPGQGLGELFF
clone size: .
J gene: TRBJ2-2
V gene: TRBV7-9
CDR3 length: 15
D gene: TRBD1

CDR3 DNA: TGTGCCAGCAGCGTAGCGGGCCAGGGTGGAAACACCATATATTTT
CDR3 protein: CASSVAGQGGNTIYF
clone size: .
J gene: TRBJ1-3
V gene: TRBV9
CDR3 length: 15
D gene: .

CDR3 DNA: TGCGCCAGCAGCCAAGGACAGGGTATCTACGAGCAGTACTTC
CDR3 protein: CASSQGQGIYEQYF
clone size: .
J gene: TRBJ2-7
V gene: TRBV4-1
CDR3 length: 14
D gene: TRBD1